These 18 T cell receptor beta chains were sequenced from one sample in a study of identical twins. Each CDR3 protein gets one entry after TCRdb re-called the 5' RACE reads with MiXCR. The sample records under 300,000 distinct CDR3 sequences, roughly 13% being singletons. The same data also contributed to another study, on yellow fever vaccine responses in identical twins.

Input material: memory (CD45RO+) T cells sorted from blood. The receptor set was obtained from a woman under 30 in good health.

This clonotype was picked up a small number of times. The J gene is TRBJ2-7, the V gene TRBV27; D gene unclear. Germline CDR1 and CDR2: MNHEY and SMNVEV (reference sequence). Trimming took 6 bases from V and 3 from J, leaving 12 bases between them. This CDR3 region has 13 residues. DNA for the CDR3: TGTGCCAGCAGGGCATTGATTCGCTACGAGCAGTACTTC. This gives the protein CASRALIRYEQYF.

This clonotype was picked up a small number of times. The gene calls are TRBV10-2 and TRBJ2-1, with D possibly called TRBD1 or TRBD2 (5 bases each). Germline V gives CDR1 WSHSY, CDR2 SAAADI. The CDR3 extends over 13 amino acids. V lost 2 bases, J lost 7 bases, and 9 bases lay in between. The CDR3 DNA reads as TGCGCCAGCAGTGAGCGGGGCGCAAATGAGCAGTTCTTC. Protein: CASSERGANEQFF.

This clonotype was picked up a small number of times. V and J are TRBV7-2 and TRBJ2-3; 12 positions agree with TRBD2. The CDR3 is made up of 17 amino acids. Losses at the gene ends were 1 base for V and 5 bases for J; bases not matched to a gene: 7. CDR1 is SGHTA, CDR2 FQGNSA, per germline. CDR3 loop: CASSLVGTSGSGDTQYF. The CDR3 nucleotides are TGTGCCAGCAGCTTAGTCGGGACTAGCGGGTCTGGAGATACGCAGTATTTT.

This clonotype was seen repeatedly, ten times or more. The rearrangement joins TRBV20-1 to TRBJ2-1; 8 nucleotides align to TRBD2. Germline CDR1 is DFQATT and CDR2 is SNEGSKA (reference sequence). This CDR3 has 14 amino acids. V was pared by 6 bases and J by 8 bases, with 12 bases of the junction left unmatched. The CDR3 bases are TGCAGTGCCCGAGGACTAGCTATCACCCATGAGCAGTTCTTC. Protein sequence: CSARGLAITHEQFF.

This clonotype was seen more than once but under ten times. The J gene is TRBJ2-3, the V gene TRBV25-1; a possible D gene is TRBD2 (7 bases). From germline, CDR1 is MGHDK and CDR2 SYGVNS. The V and J ends lost 3 bases and 0 bases respectively, with 10 bases between them. CDR3 length: 15 amino acids. The CDR3: CASSEGGLSTDTQYF. The CDR3 DNA is TGTGCCAGCAGTGAGGGGGGGCTTAGCACAGATACGCAGTATTTT.

This clonotype has only a few counts. V and J are TRBV7-3 and TRBJ2-5; D is possibly TRBD1 (5 bases). V was shortened by 5 bases and J by 3 bases, with 10 bases between the two germline ends. The CDR3 covers 13 residues. Per the germline V gene, CDR1 is SGHTA and CDR2 is FQGTGA. CDR3 in DNA: TGTGCCAGCAGCCCTGACAGCAAAGAGACCCAGTACTTC. Protein product: CASSPDSKETQYF.

In DNA, the CDR3 is TGCAGCAAGGACCGAGCGGGGGGGCGGGGCGAGCAGTACTTC. Encoded protein: CSKDRAGGRGEQYF. The chain has TRBV20-1 and TRBJ2-7; 10 bases map to TRBD2. This CDR3 spans 14 amino acids. CDR1 and CDR2 from the germline V gene are DFQATT and SNEGSKA (reference sequence).

This clonotype was counted a few times. CDR3 protein: CAISDTVRAGNEQFF. CDR3 DNA sequence: TGTGCCATCAGTGACACTGTCAGGGCAGGGAATGAGCAGTTCTTC. The V gene is TRBV10-3, the J gene TRBJ2-1; D is perhaps TRBD1 (5 bases). The CDR3 loop spans 15 amino acids. Germline assignment: CDR1 ENHRY and CDR2 SYGVKD. V gave up 3 bases and J gave up 7 bases, with 16 bases separating them.

In its sample, this clonotype was seen a few times. V gene TRBV10-3 combines with J gene TRBJ2-5, with TRBD1 as a possible D gene (6 bases). The germline V gene encodes CDR1 ENHRY and CDR2 SYGVKD. The ends were cut back, 10 bases at V and 4 bases at J, with 13 bases in the middle. This CDR3 contains 12 residues. The CDR3 region has the DNA TGTGCCAGCAGGGGTAGGGGAGAGACCCAGTACTTC. Its translation: CASRGRGETQYF.

The CDR3 reads CSARLTAREKLFF. CDR3 bases: TGCAGCGCCCGCCTGACGGCTAGGGAAAAACTGTTTTTT. The V and J genes are TRBV29-1 and TRBJ1-4; D call uncertain. CDR1 and CDR2 (germline): SQVTM, ANQGSEA. The CDR3 is 13 amino acids. V was shortened by 7 bases and J by 8 bases, with 17 bases between the two germline ends.

This clonotype was counted only a few times. The rearrangement uses TRBV4-3 and TRBJ2-3; 10 bases align to TRBD2. Germline V lookup: CDR1 LGHNA, CDR2 YSLEER. J was trimmed by 4 bases and V by 4 bases; bases with no gene match: 11. This CDR3 contains 17 residues. Here the CDR3 reads CASSRRSSGSFADTQYF. Here the CDR3 DNA reads TGCGCCAGCAGCCGTAGGTCTAGCGGGAGTTTTGCAGATACGCAGTATTTT.

This clonotype appeared a few times. The gene calls are TRBV20-1 and TRBJ1-1; tentatively, D is TRBD1 (5 bases). The germline CDR1 and CDR2 sequences are DFQATT and SNEGSKA (reference sequence). CDR3 size: 15 residues. Trimming cost V 0 bases and J 0 bases, with 11 bases left between them. CDR3 sequence (DNA): TGCAGTGCTAGAGATCCACCGGGGCTGAACACTGAAGCTTTCTTT. Protein: CSARDPPGLNTEAFF.

This clonotype was detected many times. J is TRBJ1-1 and V is TRBV12-3 or TRBV12-4; possibly TRBD1 for D (6 bases). CDR3 length: 14 amino acids. Between the trimmed V and J ends, which lost 5 bases and 1 base, there was a span of 11 bases. The chain's CDR3 is CASSPRGENTEAFF. For the CDR3, the DNA is TGTGCCAGCAGTCCGAGGGGGGAGAACACTGAAGCTTTCTTT.

This clonotype was detected a few times. This chain joins TRBV7-2 and TRBJ2-1; 11 bases are shared with TRBD2. Losses at the gene ends were 3 bases for V and 3 bases for J; bases not matched to a gene: 1. The CDR3 has 15 residues. Per germline, CDR1 SGHTA and CDR2 FQGNSA. For the CDR3, the DNA is TGTGCCAGCAGCTTGACTAGCGGGGACTACAATGAGCAGTTCTTC. Encoded protein: CASSLTSGDYNEQFF.

This clonotype was picked up many times. The CDR3 DNA reads TGTGCCAGCAGTTTTGCGCTTCTCACAGATACGCAGTATTTT. Translating gives CASSFALLTDTQYF. The gene calls are TRBV12-3 or TRBV12-4 and TRBJ2-3; D not certain. The CDR3 has 14 amino acids. V lost 3 bases and J 2 bases, leaving 9 bases between the germline ends.

This clonotype was recorded a few times. The rearrangement joins TRBV18 to TRBJ2-7; no definite D call. Germline CDR1 KGHSH, CDR2 LQKENI. V gave up 4 bases and J gave up 3 bases, with 10 bases separating them. The CDR3 is 13 amino acids. CDR3 region: CASSRIGDYEQYF. CDR3 DNA sequence: TGTGCCAGCTCACGCATAGGAGACTACGAGCAGTACTTC.

This clonotype was found a few times. The chain is built from TRBV19 and TRBJ2-4; 12 positions match TRBD2. J gave up 0 bases and V 3 bases, and 9 bases lay outside the gene matches. This CDR3 contains 19 residues. Germline-derived CDR1 and CDR2 are LNHDA and SQIVND (reference sequence). The CDR3 loop is CASSMPASGRAGAKNIQYF. The CDR3 DNA is TGTGCCAGTAGTATGCCGGCTAGCGGGAGGGCCGGAGCCAAAAACATTCAGTACTTC.

The chain recombines TRBV7-2 with TRBJ1-6; D uncertain. In germline, CDR1 is SGHTA, CDR2 FQGNSA. The CDR3 runs to 15 residues. Trimming took 5 bases from V and 4 from J, leaving 12 bases between them. CDR3 DNA: TGTGCCAGCAGCCCCCAGACATTGTATAATTCACCCCTCCACTTT. The encoded protein is CASSPQTLYNSPLHF.